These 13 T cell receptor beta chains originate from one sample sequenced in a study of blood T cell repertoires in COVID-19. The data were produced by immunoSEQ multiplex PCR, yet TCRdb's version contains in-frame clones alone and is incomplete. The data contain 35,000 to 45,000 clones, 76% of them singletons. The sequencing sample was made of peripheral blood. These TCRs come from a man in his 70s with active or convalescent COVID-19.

The chain's CDR3 is CSVEVGNQPQHF. CDR3 in DNA: TGCAGCGTGGAGGTGGGCAATCAGCCCCAGCATTTT. V is TRBV29-1 and J is TRBJ1-5; D gene uncertain. Germline V CDR1 and CDR2: SQVTM, ANQGSEA. The CDR3 totals 12 residues. V shed 6 bases and J shed 2 bases, with 8 bases lying between them. Using reference TRBV29-1 and TRBJ1-5 for the parts outside the CDR3, the full variable domain is SAVISQKPSRDICQRGTSLTIQCQVDSQVTMMFWYRQQPGQSLTLIATANQGSEATYESGFVIDKFPISRPNLTFSTLTVSNMSPEDSSIYLCSVEVGNQPQHFGDGTRLSIL.

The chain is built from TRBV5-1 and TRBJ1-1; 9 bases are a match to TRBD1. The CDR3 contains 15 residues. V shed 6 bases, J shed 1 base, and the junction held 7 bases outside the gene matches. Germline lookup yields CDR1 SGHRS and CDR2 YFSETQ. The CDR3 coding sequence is TGCGCCAGCACCCTTCCGGGACAGGGGAACACTGAAGCTTTCTTT. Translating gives CASTLPGQGNTEAFF.

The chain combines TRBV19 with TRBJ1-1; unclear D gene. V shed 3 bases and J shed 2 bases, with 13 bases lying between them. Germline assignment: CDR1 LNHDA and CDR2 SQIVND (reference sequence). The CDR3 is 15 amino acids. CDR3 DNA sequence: TGTGCCAGTAGTATGGACTGGAGAAGAAACACTGAAGCTTTCTTT. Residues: CASSMDWRRNTEAFF.

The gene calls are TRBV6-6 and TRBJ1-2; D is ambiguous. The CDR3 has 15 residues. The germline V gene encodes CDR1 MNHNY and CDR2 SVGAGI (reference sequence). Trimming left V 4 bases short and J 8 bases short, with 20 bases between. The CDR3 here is CASSFALGQGYGYTF. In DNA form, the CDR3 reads TGTGCCAGCAGTTTTGCCCTAGGCCAAGGTTACGGCTACACCTTC.

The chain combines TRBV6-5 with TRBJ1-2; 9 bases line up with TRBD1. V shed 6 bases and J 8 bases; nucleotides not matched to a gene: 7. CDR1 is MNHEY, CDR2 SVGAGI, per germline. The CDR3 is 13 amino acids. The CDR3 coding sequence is TGTGCCAGCAGAGACAGGGGGGGAGAGGGCTACACCTTC. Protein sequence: CASRDRGGEGYTF.

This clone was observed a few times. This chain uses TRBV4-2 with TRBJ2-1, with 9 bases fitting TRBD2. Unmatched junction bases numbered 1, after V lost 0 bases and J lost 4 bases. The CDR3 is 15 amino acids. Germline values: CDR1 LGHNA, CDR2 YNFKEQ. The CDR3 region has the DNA TGTGCCAGCAGCCAAGAGGCGGGAGGGTACAATGAGCAGTTCTTC. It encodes CASSQEAGGYNEQFF.

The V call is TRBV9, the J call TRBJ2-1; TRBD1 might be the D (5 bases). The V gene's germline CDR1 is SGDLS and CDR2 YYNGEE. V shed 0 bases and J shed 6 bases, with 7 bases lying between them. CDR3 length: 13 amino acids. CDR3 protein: CASSVVGANEQFF. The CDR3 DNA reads TGTGCCAGCAGCGTAGTAGGGGCCAATGAGCAGTTCTTC.

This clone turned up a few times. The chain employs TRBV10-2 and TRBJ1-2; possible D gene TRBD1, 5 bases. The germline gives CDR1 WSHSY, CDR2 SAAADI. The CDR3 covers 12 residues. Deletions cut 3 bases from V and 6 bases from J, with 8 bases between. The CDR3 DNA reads TGCGCCAGCAGTGATGACAGAGATGGCTACACCTTC. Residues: CASSDDRDGYTF.

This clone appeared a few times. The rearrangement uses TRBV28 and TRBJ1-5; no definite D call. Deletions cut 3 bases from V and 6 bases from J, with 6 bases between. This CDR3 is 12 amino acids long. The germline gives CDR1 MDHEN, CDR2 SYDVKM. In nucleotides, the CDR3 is TGTGCCAGCAGTTTTTCAGTTCAGCCCCAGCATTTT. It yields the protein CASSFSVQPQHF.

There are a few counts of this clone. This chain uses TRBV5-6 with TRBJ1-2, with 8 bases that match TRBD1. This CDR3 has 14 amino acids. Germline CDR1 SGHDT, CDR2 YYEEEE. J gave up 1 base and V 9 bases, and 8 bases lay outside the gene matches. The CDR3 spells CATTADRVNYGYTF. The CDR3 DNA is TGTGCCACTACGGCGGACAGGGTTAACTATGGCTACACCTTC.

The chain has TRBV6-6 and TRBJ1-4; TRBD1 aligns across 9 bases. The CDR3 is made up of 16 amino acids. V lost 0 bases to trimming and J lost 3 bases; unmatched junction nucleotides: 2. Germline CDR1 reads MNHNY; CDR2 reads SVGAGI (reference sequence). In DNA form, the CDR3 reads TGTGCCAGCAGTTACTCGGGGACAGGGTCTAATGAAAAACTGTTTTTT. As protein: CASSYSGTGSNEKLFF.

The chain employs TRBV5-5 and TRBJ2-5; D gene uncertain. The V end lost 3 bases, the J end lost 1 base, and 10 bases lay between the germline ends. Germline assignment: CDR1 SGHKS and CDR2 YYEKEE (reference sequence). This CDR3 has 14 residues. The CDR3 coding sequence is TGTGCCAGCAGCTGGAAAACTACCCAAGAGACCCAGTACTTC. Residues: CASSWKTTQETQYF.

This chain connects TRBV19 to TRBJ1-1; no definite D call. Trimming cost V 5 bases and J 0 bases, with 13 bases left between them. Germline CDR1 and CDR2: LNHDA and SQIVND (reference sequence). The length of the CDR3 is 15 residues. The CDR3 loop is CASSLISGVNTEAFF. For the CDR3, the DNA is TGTGCCAGTAGTCTCATATCCGGGGTGAACACTGAAGCTTTCTTT.